A single sample gave rise to the 7 T cell receptor beta chains below, sequenced in a study of CD8+ T cells in alopecia areata. TCR sequencing used cDNA made by reverse transcription of extracted RNA. Data came from immunoSEQ multiplex PCR; TCRdb stores just in-frame clones and leaves some out. The repertoire consists of 65,000 to 95,000 clones, with 51% occurring once and the leading ten covering 5.5% to 6%. Material: NKG2D-high CD8+ T cells sorted from blood. The receptors stem from a human donor with alopecia areata.

This clone was recorded a few times. The chain couples TRBV14 to TRBJ2-3, with unresolved D. Trimming took off 6 bases at V and 6 bases at J, with 13 bases between the two ends. CDR1 is SGHDN, CDR2 FVKESK, per germline. CDR3 length: 13 amino acids. CDR3 sequence: CASSSAERDTQYF. CDR3 in DNA: TGTGCCAGCAGTTCTGCGGAGAGGGATACGCAGTATTTT.

V is TRBV30 and J is TRBJ1-1; D remains ambiguous. Germline-derived CDR1 and CDR2 are GTSNPN and SVGIG (reference sequence). Deletions cut 4 bases from V and 0 bases from J, with 9 bases between. This CDR3 has 13 residues. CDR3 protein: CAWTLGMNTEAFF. CDR3 bases: TGTGCCTGGACATTGGGGATGAACACTGAAGCTTTCTTT.

This clone was observed a few times. Other nucleotide sequences from this sample produce the same CDR3. This chain connects TRBV20-1 to TRBJ2-7; the match to TRBD1 covers 7 bases. Germline V lookup: CDR1 DFQATT, CDR2 SNEGSKA (reference sequence). The CDR3 loop spans 11 amino acids. The DNA for the CDR3 is TGCAGCGGACAGGACTCCTACGAGCAGTACTTC. Its translation: CSGQDSYEQYF.

The chain couples TRBV29-1 to TRBJ2-1; 8 bases line up with TRBD1. The CDR3 extends over 13 amino acids. The V gene's germline CDR1 is SQVTM and CDR2 ANQGSEA. Trimming at V came to 0 bases and at J to 7 bases, leaving 2 bases not matched to a gene. CDR3 sequence (DNA): TGCAGCGTTGAAGATCAGGGGGCGAATGAGCAGTTCTTC. Protein: CSVEDQGANEQFF.

The chain links TRBV25-1 to TRBJ2-1; D not certain. Trimming took 6 bases from V and 6 from J, leaving 6 bases between them. Germline CDR1 and CDR2: MGHDK and SYGVNS. This CDR3 contains 11 residues. CDR3: CASRTANEQFF. The CDR3 nucleotides read TGTGCCAGCAGAACGGCCAATGAGCAGTTCTTC.

This clone was counted between two and nine times. Other DNA variants within this sample encode the same CDR3. V and J are TRBV5-6 and TRBJ2-7; D not resolved. The CDR3 spans 14 residues. Germline V lookup: CDR1 SGHDT, CDR2 YYEEEE. Trimming took 1 base from V and 2 from J, leaving 10 bases between them. The CDR3 reads CASSLKGGPYEQYF. The DNA for the CDR3 is TGTGCCAGCAGCTTGAAAGGCGGACCCTACGAGCAGTACTTC.

This clone was observed a few times. This rearrangement joins TRBV29-1 to TRBJ2-3, with D hard to call. The CDR3 consists of 14 residues. V lost 4 bases, J lost 0 bases, and 11 bases lay in between. Germline CDR1 SQVTM, CDR2 ANQGSEA. In nucleotides, the CDR3 is TGCAGCGTTGGTTCAGCAACTAGCACAGATACGCAGTATTTT. Encoded protein: CSVGSATSTDTQYF.